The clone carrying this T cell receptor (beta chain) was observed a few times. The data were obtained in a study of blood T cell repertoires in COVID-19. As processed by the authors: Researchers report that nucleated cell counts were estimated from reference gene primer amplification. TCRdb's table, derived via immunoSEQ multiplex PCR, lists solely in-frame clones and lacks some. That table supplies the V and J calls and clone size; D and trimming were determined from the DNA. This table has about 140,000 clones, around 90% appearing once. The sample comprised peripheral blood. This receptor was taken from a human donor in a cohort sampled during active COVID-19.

The DNA of the CDR3 is TGTGCCAGCAGCGTAGGGGCTAGCGGTCCCACCGGGGAGCTGTTTTTT. It yields the protein CASSVGASGPTGELFF. The chain carries TRBV9 and TRBJ2-2, with TRBD2 matching 7 bases. There are 16 residues in the CDR3. Germline CDR1 and CDR2: SGDLS and YYNGEE. V shed 0 bases, J shed 4 bases, and the junction held 6 bases outside the gene matches.